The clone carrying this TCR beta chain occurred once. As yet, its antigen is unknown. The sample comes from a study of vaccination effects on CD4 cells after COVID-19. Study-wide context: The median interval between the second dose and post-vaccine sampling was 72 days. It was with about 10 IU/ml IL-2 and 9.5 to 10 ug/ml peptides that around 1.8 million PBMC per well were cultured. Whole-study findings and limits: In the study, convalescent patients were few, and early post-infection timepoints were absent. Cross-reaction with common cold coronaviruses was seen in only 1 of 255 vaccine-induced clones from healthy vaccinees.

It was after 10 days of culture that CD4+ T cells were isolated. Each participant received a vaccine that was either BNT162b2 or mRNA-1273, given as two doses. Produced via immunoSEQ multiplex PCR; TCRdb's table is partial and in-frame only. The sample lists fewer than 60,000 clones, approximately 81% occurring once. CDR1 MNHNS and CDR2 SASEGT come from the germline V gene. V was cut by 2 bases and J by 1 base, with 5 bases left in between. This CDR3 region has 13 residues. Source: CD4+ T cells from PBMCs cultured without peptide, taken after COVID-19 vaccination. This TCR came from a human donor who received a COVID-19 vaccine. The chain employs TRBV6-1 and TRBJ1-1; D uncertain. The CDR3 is CASSEQKNTEAFF. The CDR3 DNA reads TGTGCCAGCAGTGAACAGAAGAACACTGAAGCTTTCTTT.